A single sample gave rise to the 31 T cell receptor beta chains below, sequenced in a study of cytomegalovirus exposure and HLA in healthy donors (dated by TCRdb to between 2016 and 2019). Library method: the immunoSEQ multiplex PCR assay. For the multiplex PCR, a mixture combining 60 forward primers for TCR Vbeta segments and 13 reverse primers for TCR Jbeta segments was used. The table comes from immuneACCESS by way of TCRdb, which keeps in-frame sequences with V and J called. Part of the clones is missing from these tables; in studies checked, under half for an unresolved V gene and the rest for unknown reasons. The sample records around 180,000 clones, approximately 75% of which are singletons. Roughly 1.6% of the sample is in the top ten clones. Material for sequencing was PBMCs. Every receptor here comes from a girl aged 5-17 years in good health and CMV-seronegative.

V gene TRBV6-5 combines with J gene TRBJ2-1, with TRBD2 matching over 11 bases. Trimming removed 6 bases from V and 8 bases from J; junction bases left unmatched: 9. The CDR3 has 15 amino acids. Per germline, CDR1 MNHEY and CDR2 SVGAGI. DNA for the CDR3: TGTGCCAGCAGCGCAACTAGCGGGGGATGGGATGAGCAGTTCTTC. Encoded protein: CASSATSGGWDEQFF.

V and J are TRBV11-2 and TRBJ1-3, with 8 bases lining up with TRBD1. Germline V gene data show CDR1 as SGHAT and CDR2 as FQNNGV. The CDR3 has 15 residues. The ends lost 0 bases at V and 2 bases at J; junction bases unmatched: 0. CDR3: CASSLEDRAGNTIYF. The CDR3 DNA follows: TGTGCCAGCAGCTTAGAGGACAGGGCTGGAAACACCATATATTTT.

The chain joins TRBV19 to TRBJ1-5; D is uncertain. This CDR3 has 14 amino acids. The germline gives CDR1 LNHDA, CDR2 SQIVND (reference sequence). V was cut by 6 bases and J by 0 bases, with 9 bases left in between. CDR3 protein: CASRVESSNQPQHF. The CDR3 bases are TGTGCCAGTAGAGTCGAGAGTAGCAATCAGCCCCAGCATTTT.

This clone turned up a few times. The chain couples TRBV5-6 to TRBJ1-5; D may be TRBD1 (6 bases). Per germline, CDR1 SGHDT and CDR2 YYEEEE. Trimming took off 4 bases at V and 6 bases at J, with 17 bases between the two ends. The CDR3 length is 15 residues. CDR3 region: CASSLGLGAAQPQHF. As DNA, the CDR3 is TGTGCCAGCAGCCTAGGGCTGGGGGCTGCTCAGCCCCAGCATTTT.

V is TRBV19 and J is TRBJ1-5; D remains ambiguous. V was pared by 5 bases and J by 6 bases, with 8 bases between. The germline CDR1 and CDR2 sequences are LNHDA and SQIVND (reference sequence). This CDR3 is 12 amino acids long. Here the CDR3 reads CASSDDIQPQHF. Written as DNA, the CDR3 is TGTGCCAGTAGTGACGACATTCAGCCCCAGCATTTT.

This clone was counted a few times. The chain carries TRBV5-4 and TRBJ1-2, with 7 bases matching TRBD1. Germline V gene sequence: CDR1 SGHNT, CDR2 YYREEE (reference sequence). CDR3 length equals 14 residues. After removal of 0 bases from V and 4 bases from J, the junction contained 3 bases not matched to a gene. The CDR3 DNA sequence: TGTGCCAGCAGCTTGGGACAGGGAGTCTATGGCTACACCTTC. It specifies CASSLGQGVYGYTF.

This chain connects TRBV11-3 to TRBJ2-1; 9 nucleotides match TRBD2. This CDR3 contains 15 residues. Unmatched junction bases numbered 5, after V lost 2 bases and J lost 6 bases. Germline CDR1 reads SGHNT; CDR2 reads YENEEA. For the CDR3, the DNA is TGTGCCAGCAGCTTAAACAGCGGGGGGTTCAATGAGCAGTTCTTC. Its translation is CASSLNSGGFNEQFF. The whole variable domain, filled in from reference TRBV11-3 and TRBJ2-1, reads EAGVVQSPRYKIIEKKQPVAFWCNPISGHNTLYWYLQNLGQGPELLIRYENEEAVDDSQLPKDRFSAERLKGVDSTLKIQPAELGDSAVYLCASSLNSGGFNEQFFGPGTRLTVL.

The chain employs TRBV15 and TRBJ2-5, with TRBD2 as a possible D gene (6 bases). Germline assignment: CDR1 LNHNV and CDR2 YYDKDF (reference sequence). With 5 bases removed from V and 2 bases from J, the gap between germline ends came to 9 bases. This CDR3 is 13 amino acids long. The CDR3 region has the DNA TGTGCCACCAGCGGGAGGATACAAGAGACCCAGTACTTC. Its translation is CATSGRIQETQYF. Looking up the rest from reference TRBV15 and TRBJ2-5 gives the full variable domain: DAMVIQNPRYQVTQFGKPVTLSCSQTLNHNVMYWYQQKSSQAPKLLFHYYDKDFNNEADTPDNFQSRRPNTSFCFLDIRSPGLGDTAMYLCATSGRIQETQYFGPGTRLLVL.

The rearrangement links TRBV5-1 to TRBJ1-2; tentative D call: TRBD1 (5 bases). Germline lookup yields CDR1 SGHRS and CDR2 YFSETQ. CDR3 size: 13 residues. V was pared by 6 bases and J by 6 bases, with 15 bases between. CDR3 amino acids: CASTPGGLDGYTF. CDR3 coding DNA: TGCGCCAGCACCCCGGGGGGGTTGGATGGCTACACCTTC.

The chain's CDR3 is CASSSPTGYNGYTF. The CDR3 DNA reads TGTGCCAGTAGTAGCCCGACAGGGTATAATGGCTACACCTTC. The genes are TRBV19 and TRBJ1-2; the match to TRBD1 covers 7 bases. J gave up 6 bases and V 4 bases, and 8 bases lay outside the gene matches. Germline lookup yields CDR1 LNHDA and CDR2 SQIVND (reference sequence). This CDR3 comprises 14 residues. Drawing the rest from reference TRBV19 and TRBJ1-2, the complete variable domain is DGGITQSPKYLFRKEGQNVTLSCEQNLNHDAMYWYRQDPGQGLRLIYYSQIVNDFQKGDIAEGYSVSREKKESFPLTVTSAQKNPTAFYLCASSSPTGYNGYTFGSGTRLTVV.

The rearrangement links TRBV4-2 to TRBJ2-5; 9 nucleotides match TRBD2. V lost 0 bases, J lost 6 bases, and 17 bases stayed unmatched. This CDR3 is 19 amino acids long. Germline V gene lookup returns CDR1 LGHNA and CDR2 YNFKEQ. The DNA of the CDR3 is TGTGCCAGCAGCCAAGATCAGGGCGGGGGGGCCTCCCCCAAAAAGACCCAGTACTTC. Its protein product is CASSQDQGGGASPKKTQYF.

The V call is TRBV5-6, the J call TRBJ2-1; 8 bases are shared with TRBD2. Unmatched junction bases numbered 8, after V lost 2 bases and J lost 4 bases. CDR1 SGHDT and CDR2 YYEEEE come from the germline V gene. This CDR3 spans 16 amino acids. The CDR3 protein is CASSFGTRGGYNEQFF. The CDR3 nucleotides are TGTGCCAGCAGCTTTGGAACCCGGGGGGGATACAATGAGCAGTTCTTC.

This clone came up a few times. Relative to the germline gene, one junction end is altered; a read error may explain this. The chain recombines TRBV2 with TRBJ1-2, with TRBD1 identical over 9 bases. Germline assignment: CDR1 SNHLY and CDR2 FYNNEI. The CDR3 consists of 14 residues. CDR3 protein: CASSETGGGYGYSF. Written as DNA, the CDR3 is TGTGCCAGCAGTGAGACAGGGGGAGGCTATGGCTACTCCTTC.

This chain uses TRBV25-1 with TRBJ2-7, with 10 bases lining up with TRBD2. CDR1 and CDR2 from the germline V gene are MGHDK and SYGVNS. J lost 2 bases, V lost 4 bases, and 14 bases had no gene match. The CDR3 is 18 amino acids. CDR3 DNA sequence: TGTGCCAGCAGTGCGAAAAGCGGGGGGGCCGTATCCCCCTACGAGCAGTACTTC. Amino acids: CASSAKSGGAVSPYEQYF.

The rearrangement joins TRBV4-1 to TRBJ1-3; D is unclear. Trimming left V 2 bases short and J 4 bases short, with 12 bases between. This CDR3 region has 15 residues. From germline, CDR1 is MGHRA and CDR2 YSYEKL. In DNA, the CDR3 is TGCGCCAGCAGCCAAACTCCGGAGGAGGGAAACACCATATATTTT. Protein product: CASSQTPEEGNTIYF.

The rearrangement uses TRBV6-5 and TRBJ1-1; 7 bases align to TRBD1. In germline, CDR1 is MNHEY, CDR2 SVGAGI. V lost 5 bases and J lost 4; bases outside the gene matches: 10. The CDR3 consists of 15 residues. CDR3 sequence reads: CASSSQGVLGTEAFF. The CDR3 bases are TGTGCCAGCAGTAGTCAGGGGGTCTTGGGCACTGAAGCTTTCTTT.

The J gene is TRBJ1-6, the V gene TRBV5-1, with 9 bases identical to TRBD1. J lost 8 bases, V lost 3 bases, and 3 bases had no gene match. CDR1 is SGHRS, CDR2 YFSETQ, per germline. The CDR3 sequence is 14 residues long. CDR3 nucleotides: TGCGCCAGCAGCTCCACAGGGGGCGATTCACCCCTCCACTTT. This sequence encodes CASSSTGGDSPLHF.

The chain uses TRBV9 and TRBJ1-1; 8 nucleotides align to TRBD1. With 3 bases clipped from V and 3 bases from J, the junction kept 10 bases outside the gene matches. Germline loops: CDR1 SGDLS, CDR2 YYNGEE. The CDR3 sequence is 16 residues long. The CDR3 DNA is TGTGCCAGCAGCGCGACAGGGGAGGTAGGGTACACTGAAGCTTTCTTT. Its protein is CASSATGEVGYTEAFF.

The rearrangement links TRBV6-5 to TRBJ1-5; D not certain. CDR1 is MNHEY and CDR2 is SVGAGI in the germline V gene. Trimming cost V 6 bases and J 5 bases, with 14 bases left between them. The CDR3 totals 14 residues. CDR3: CASSLDTSYQPQHF. As DNA, the CDR3 is TGTGCCAGCAGCCTCGACACCTCCTATCAGCCCCAGCATTTT.

The chain is built from TRBV6-5 and TRBJ2-3; the D gene is possibly TRBD2 (5 bases). CDR3 length: 13 amino acids. The V and J ends lost 8 bases and 2 bases respectively, with 11 bases between them. Germline V gene data show CDR1 as MNHEY and CDR2 as SVGAGI. CDR3: CASGGLLTDTQYF. For the CDR3, the DNA is TGTGCCAGCGGCGGACTTCTCACAGATACGCAGTATTTT.

The chain has TRBV29-1 and TRBJ2-3; D possibly corresponds to TRBD2 (6 bases). V shed 3 bases and J shed 2 bases, with 9 bases lying between them. This CDR3 region has 13 residues. Germline CDR1 is SQVTM and CDR2 is ANQGSEA. CDR3 coding DNA: TGCAGCGTTGACGGGGGACCCACAGATACGCAGTATTTT. It is translated as CSVDGGPTDTQYF.

This clone came up a few times. The chain has TRBV27 and TRBJ1-1; D is possibly TRBD1 (6 bases). Deletions cut 5 bases from V and 4 bases from J, with 11 bases between. The germline V gene has CDR1 MNHEY and CDR2 SMNVEV (reference sequence). The CDR3 is made up of 13 amino acids. The CDR3 loop reads CASSEQGRTEAFF. In nucleotides, the CDR3 is TGTGCCAGCAGTGAACAGGGTCGCACTGAAGCTTTCTTT.

The chain links TRBV7-2 to TRBJ1-6; 9 bases line up with TRBD1. Trimming removed 4 bases from V and 10 bases from J; junction bases left unmatched: 8. Germline lookup yields CDR1 SGHTA and CDR2 FQGNSA. CDR3 length equals 15 residues. The CDR3 is CASSSQGAVSSPLHF. The CDR3 DNA sequence: TGTGCCAGCAGCTCACAGGGGGCGGTTTCCTCACCCCTCCACTTT.

In its sample, this clone was seen once. The V gene is TRBV4-2, the J gene TRBJ2-1, with TRBD2 as a possible D gene (6 bases). The CDR3 is made up of 14 amino acids. The V and J ends lost 1 base and 7 bases respectively, with 11 bases between them. Germline V gene sequence: CDR1 LGHNA, CDR2 YNFKEQ. The CDR3 region has the DNA TGTGCCAGCAGCCAAGGGAGGGGTGTGAATGAGCAGTTCTTC. Translated, it gives CASSQGRGVNEQFF.

Regarding this clone: The CDR3 does not close with the conserved phenylalanine or tryptophan, likely indicating a read error. The V and J genes are TRBV5-1 and TRBJ1-1; D may be TRBD1 (6 bases). Between the trimmed V and J ends, which lost 3 bases and 1 base, there was a span of 13 bases. The CDR3 length is 15 residues. Looked up from germline, CDR1 is SGHRS and CDR2 is YFSETQ. CDR3 sequence reads: CASSSATTGNTEAFL. In nucleotides, the CDR3 is TGCGCCAGCAGCTCCGCCACGACAGGGAACACTGAAGCTTTCTTG.

The chain links TRBV10-3 to TRBJ1-2; D perhaps matches TRBD1 (5 bases). Germline CDR1 ENHRY, CDR2 SYGVKD. The CDR3 has 13 amino acids. Trimming took off 2 bases at V and 14 bases at J, with 18 bases between the two ends. This chain's CDR3 is CAISEGMTVERTF. Here the CDR3 DNA reads TGTGCCATCAGTGAGGGTATGACAGTCGAGAGGACCTTC.

A few counts support this clone. The rearrangement joins TRBV10-3 to TRBJ1-1; D unresolved. Trimming removed 0 bases from V and 4 bases from J, with 12 bases in between. The CDR3 runs to 15 residues. Germline V gives CDR1 ENHRY, CDR2 SYGVKD. CDR3 amino acids: CAISESLRRGTEAFF. CDR3 bases: TGTGCCATCAGTGAGTCGCTTCGGCGGGGCACTGAAGCTTTCTTT.

This chain joins TRBV5-4 and TRBJ2-7, with 7 bases fitting TRBD2. CDR3 size: 16 residues. Germline CDR1 SGHNT, CDR2 YYREEE (reference sequence). V was pared by 4 bases and J by 0 bases, with 10 bases of the junction left unmatched. The CDR3 DNA sequence: TGTGCCAGCAGCAACACTGGGCGGGGGTCCTCCTACGAGCAGTACTTC. It is translated as CASSNTGRGSSYEQYF. The variable domain in full, with the rest retrieved from reference TRBV5-4 and TRBJ2-7, is ETGVTQSPTHLIKTRGQQVTLRCSSQSGHNTVSWYQQALGQGPQFIFQYYREEENGRGNFPPRFSGLQFPNYSSELNVNALELDDSALYLCASSNTGRGSSYEQYFGPGTRLTVT.

The V and J genes are TRBV5-1 and TRBJ2-5; a possible D gene is TRBD2 (5 bases). The germline V gene has CDR1 SGHRS and CDR2 YFSETQ. V was clipped by 5 bases and J by 1 base, with 9 bases between them. The CDR3 spans 13 residues. CDR3 in amino acids: CASRSSGQETQYF. As DNA, the CDR3 is TGCGCCAGCAGATCAAGCGGCCAAGAGACCCAGTACTTC.

The rearrangement links TRBV5-5 to TRBJ1-1; D possibly corresponds to TRBD1 (5 bases). Germline V gene lookup returns CDR1 SGHKS and CDR2 YYEKEE (reference sequence). Trimming pared 4 bases from V and 3 bases from J, leaving 19 bases between. CDR3 size: 16 residues. The CDR3 DNA follows: TGTGCCAGCAGCCAAGGGGTGGGCGGGAGGCACACTGAAGCTTTCTTT. Residues: CASSQGVGGRHTEAFF.

The chain employs TRBV30 and TRBJ2-3; TRBD1 matches 11 bases. With 2 bases clipped from V and 7 bases from J, the junction kept 5 bases outside the gene matches. This CDR3 has 14 residues. Per the germline V gene, CDR1 is GTSNPN and CDR2 is SVGIG (reference sequence). The CDR3: CAWSTGTGGYTQYF. CDR3 DNA sequence: TGTGCCTGGAGTACCGGGACAGGGGGTTATACGCAGTATTTT. The full variable domain, with the rest looked up from reference TRBV30 and TRBJ2-3, is SQTIHQWPATLVQPVGSPLSLECTVEGTSNPNLYWYRQAAGRGLQLLFYSVGIGQISSEVPQNLSASRPQDRQFILSSKKLLLSDSGFYLCAWSTGTGGYTQYFGPGTRLTVL.